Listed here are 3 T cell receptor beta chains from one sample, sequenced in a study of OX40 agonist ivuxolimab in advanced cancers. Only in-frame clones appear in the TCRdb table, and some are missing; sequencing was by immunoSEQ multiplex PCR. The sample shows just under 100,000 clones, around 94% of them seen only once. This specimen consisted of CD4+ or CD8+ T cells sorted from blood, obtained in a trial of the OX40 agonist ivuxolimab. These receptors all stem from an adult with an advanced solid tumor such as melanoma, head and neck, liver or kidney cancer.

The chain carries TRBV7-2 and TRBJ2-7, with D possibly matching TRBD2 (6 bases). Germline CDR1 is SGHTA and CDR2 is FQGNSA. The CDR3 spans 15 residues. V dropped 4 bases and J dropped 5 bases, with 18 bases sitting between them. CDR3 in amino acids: CASSSPGLGGDEQYF. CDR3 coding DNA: TGTGCCAGCAGCTCCCCGGGACTCGGAGGAGACGAGCAGTACTTC. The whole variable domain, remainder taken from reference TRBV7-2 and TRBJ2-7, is GAGVSQSPSNKVTEKGKDVELRCDPISGHTALYWYRQSLGQGLEFLIYFQGNSAPDKSGLPSDRFSAERTGGSVSTLTIQRTQQEDSAVYLCASSSPGLGGDEQYFGPGTRLTVT.

The CDR3 DNA sequence: TGTGCCAGCAGCTGGGGAGGGGTAGCCCACAATGAGCAGTTCTTC. Amino acids: CASSWGGVAHNEQFF. The chain links TRBV7-2 to TRBJ2-1; 7 bases are a match to TRBD2. The CDR3 loop spans 15 amino acids. Germline CDR1 is SGHTA and CDR2 is FQGNSA. V dropped 4 bases and J dropped 5; count of bases not matched to a gene: 8.

The CDR3 region is CASSDGYYGYTF. In nucleotides, the CDR3 is TGTGCCAGCAGCGACGGATACTATGGCTACACCTTC. This chain connects TRBV7-2 to TRBJ1-2; D is unresolved. Trimming stripped 5 bases from V and 3 bases from J, with 7 bases between. The length of the CDR3 is 12 residues. CDR1 SGHTA and CDR2 FQGNSA come from the germline V gene.